The 7 T cell receptor beta chains given below trace back to one sample, sequenced in a study of identical twins. One entry per CDR3 protein, called by TCRdb with MiXCR from the 5' RACE reads. Of 400,000 to 500,000 distinct CDR3 sequences in the sample, less than 20% were seen once. Material for sequencing was naive T cells sorted from blood. These receptors came from a man aged 50 to 59 in good health.

The sample holds a few counts of this clonotype. V and J are TRBV5-1 and TRBJ2-1; unclear D gene. The CDR3 runs to 14 residues. Germline-derived CDR1 and CDR2 are SGHRS and YFSETQ. V was clipped by 1 base and J by 5 bases, with 10 bases between them. The CDR3 coding sequence is TGCGCCAGCAGCTTGTGGCTAGAGAACAATGAGCAGTTCTTC. This translates into CASSLWLENNEQFF.

This clonotype was picked up many times. The CDR3 DNA follows: TGTGCCAGCAGCAGGGGACTAGCGGATCAAGAGACCCAGTACTTC. This encodes CASSRGLADQETQYF. The chain joins TRBV9 to TRBJ2-5; 11 bases line up with TRBD2. J was trimmed by 2 bases and V by 4 bases; bases with no gene match: 4. This CDR3 spans 15 amino acids. Germline V lookup: CDR1 SGDLS, CDR2 YYNGEE.

The V call is TRBV4-1, the J call TRBJ1-2; D perhaps matches TRBD1 (5 bases). CDR3 length: 13 residues. Germline V gene data show CDR1 as MGHRA and CDR2 as YSYEKL. Trimming left V 3 bases short and J 7 bases short, with 12 bases between. CDR3 protein: CASSHFRDPGYTF. In nucleotides, the CDR3 is TGCGCCAGCAGCCACTTCCGGGACCCTGGCTACACCTTC.

The chain couples TRBV5-6 to TRBJ2-7, with D perhaps matching TRBD1 (6 bases). Germline values: CDR1 SGHDT, CDR2 YYEEEE. With 4 bases removed from V and 5 bases from J, the gap between germline ends came to 13 bases. The CDR3 totals 13 residues. The CDR3 region is CASSTWDIDEQYF. The CDR3 bases are TGTGCCAGCAGCACATGGGACATTGACGAGCAGTACTTC.

There are a few counts of this clonotype. The chain is built from TRBV5-6 and TRBJ2-4, with D possibly matching TRBD1 (6 bases). Germline V CDR1 and CDR2: SGHDT, YYEEEE. The CDR3 has 13 residues. V was cut by 2 bases and J by 10 bases, with 13 bases left in between. CDR3 sequence: CASSLGGKGIQYF. CDR3 DNA: TGTGCCAGCAGCTTAGGGGGTAAAGGAATTCAGTACTTC.

In its sample, this clonotype was seen a few times. The rearrangement uses TRBV10-2 and TRBJ2-1, with TRBD2 as a possible D gene (6 bases). Germline CDR1 reads WSHSY; CDR2 reads SAAADI. The V and J ends lost 2 bases and 2 bases respectively, with 10 bases between them. This CDR3 has 15 amino acids. The CDR3 DNA reads as TGCGCCAGCAGTGAGCCGGGACTTACCTACAATGAGCAGTTCTTC. Its translation is CASSEPGLTYNEQFF.

V usage is TRBV15 and J usage is TRBJ1-2; D is uncertain. CDR1 and CDR2 (germline): LNHNV, YYDKDF (reference sequence). V lost 5 bases and J 1 base, leaving 14 bases between the germline ends. This CDR3 spans 15 amino acids. This CDR3 is CATSGVYGGNYGYTF. In DNA, the CDR3 is TGTGCCACCAGCGGAGTTTATGGCGGTAACTATGGCTACACCTTC.